Listed here are 4 T cell receptor beta chains from one sample, sequenced in a study of blood T cell repertoires in COVID-19. Sequencing was performed with immunoSEQ multiplex PCR; in TCRdb, only in-frame clones are kept and a portion is missing. The sample includes 65,000 to 85,000 clones, 60% to 85% of them seen just once. Sequencing was carried out using peripheral blood. These receptors came from a human donor in a cohort sampled during active COVID-19.

The chain joins TRBV12-3 or TRBV12-4 to TRBJ1-6; D call uncertain. Trimming removed 6 bases at V and 7 bases at J, with 7 bases between. There are 12 residues in the CDR3. The CDR3 bases are TGTGCCAGCAGCCTACAGAATTCACCCCTCCACTTT. It encodes CASSLQNSPLHF.

In this sample, this clone turned up many times. The V gene is TRBV27, the J gene TRBJ2-7; a possible D gene is TRBD2 (6 bases). With 7 bases removed from V and 3 bases from J, the gap between germline ends came to 10 bases. There are 12 residues in the CDR3. From germline, CDR1 is MNHEY and CDR2 SMNVEV (reference sequence). CDR3 in amino acids: CASTAGNYEQYF. As DNA, the CDR3 is TGTGCCAGCACCGCGGGAAACTACGAGCAGTACTTC.

This sequence joins TRBV6-2 or TRBV6-3 and TRBJ1-2, with 7 bases lining up with TRBD1. V gave up 5 bases and J gave up 6 bases; unmatched junction bases: 3. The CDR3 length is 12 residues. Germline assignment: CDR1 MNHEY and CDR2 SVGEGT. CDR3 DNA sequence: TGTGCCAGCAGTCGGGGACAGAATGGCTACACCTTC. The encoded protein is CASSRGQNGYTF.

By share, this clone ranks as medium-sized. The V and J genes are TRBV7-2 and TRBJ2-1, with 8 bases identical to TRBD2. Trimming took 1 base from V and 5 from J; bases not matched to a gene: 7. The CDR3 totals 16 residues. The germline V gene has CDR1 SGHTA and CDR2 FQGNSA. CDR3 protein: CASSLEILAANNEQFF. The CDR3 nucleotides are TGTGCCAGCAGCTTAGAGATACTAGCGGCCAACAATGAGCAGTTCTTC. The full variable domain, in which reference TRBV7-2 and TRBJ2-1 provide the parts outside the CDR3, is GAGVSQSPSNKVTEKGKDVELRCDPISGHTALYWYRQSLGQGLEFLIYFQGNSAPDKSGLPSDRFSAERTGGSVSTLTIQRTQQEDSAVYLCASSLEILAANNEQFFGPGTRLTVL.